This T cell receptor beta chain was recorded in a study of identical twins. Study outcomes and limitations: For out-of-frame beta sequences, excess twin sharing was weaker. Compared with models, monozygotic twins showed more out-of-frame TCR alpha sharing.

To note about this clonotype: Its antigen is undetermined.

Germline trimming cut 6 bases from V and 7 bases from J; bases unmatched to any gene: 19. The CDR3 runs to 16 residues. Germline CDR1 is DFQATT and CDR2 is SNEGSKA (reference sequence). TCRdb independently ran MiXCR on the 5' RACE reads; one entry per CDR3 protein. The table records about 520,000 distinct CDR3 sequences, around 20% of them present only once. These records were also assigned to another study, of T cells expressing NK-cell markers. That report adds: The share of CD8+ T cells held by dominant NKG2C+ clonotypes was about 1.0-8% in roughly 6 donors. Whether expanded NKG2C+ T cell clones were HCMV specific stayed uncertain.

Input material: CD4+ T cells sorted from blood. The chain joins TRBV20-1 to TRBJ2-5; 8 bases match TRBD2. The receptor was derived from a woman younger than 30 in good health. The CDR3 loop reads CSALASGAGATGTQYF. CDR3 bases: TGCAGTGCGCTGGCCTCCGGAGCGGGGGCCACAGGGACCCAGTACTTC.